The clone carrying this TCR beta chain has only one observation. The data were obtained in a study of blood T cell repertoires in COVID-19. As for the study in general: Sites in the United States, Italy and Spain provided acute and convalescent COVID-19 samples.

It was during active infection that Seattle patients were enrolled and then longitudinally followed. The CDR3 contains 16 residues. CDR1 is MNHEY and CDR2 is SVGEGT in the germline V gene. V lost 4 bases and J lost 0; bases outside the gene matches: 9. The method was immunoSEQ multiplex PCR; TCRdb's version includes in-frame clones alone and lacks a portion of them. The sample carries approximately 150,000 clones, roughly 81% recorded once. V and J are TRBV6-2 or TRBV6-3 and TRBJ2-7; TRBD2 agrees at 7 bases. The sample was peripheral blood. The TCR comes from a woman of 80 years or more with COVID-19, enrolled during active disease. This chain's CDR3 is CASSWGRRGISYEQYF. CDR3 coding DNA: TGTGCCAGCAGTTGGGGTCGGCGGGGGATCTCCTACGAGCAGTACTTC.